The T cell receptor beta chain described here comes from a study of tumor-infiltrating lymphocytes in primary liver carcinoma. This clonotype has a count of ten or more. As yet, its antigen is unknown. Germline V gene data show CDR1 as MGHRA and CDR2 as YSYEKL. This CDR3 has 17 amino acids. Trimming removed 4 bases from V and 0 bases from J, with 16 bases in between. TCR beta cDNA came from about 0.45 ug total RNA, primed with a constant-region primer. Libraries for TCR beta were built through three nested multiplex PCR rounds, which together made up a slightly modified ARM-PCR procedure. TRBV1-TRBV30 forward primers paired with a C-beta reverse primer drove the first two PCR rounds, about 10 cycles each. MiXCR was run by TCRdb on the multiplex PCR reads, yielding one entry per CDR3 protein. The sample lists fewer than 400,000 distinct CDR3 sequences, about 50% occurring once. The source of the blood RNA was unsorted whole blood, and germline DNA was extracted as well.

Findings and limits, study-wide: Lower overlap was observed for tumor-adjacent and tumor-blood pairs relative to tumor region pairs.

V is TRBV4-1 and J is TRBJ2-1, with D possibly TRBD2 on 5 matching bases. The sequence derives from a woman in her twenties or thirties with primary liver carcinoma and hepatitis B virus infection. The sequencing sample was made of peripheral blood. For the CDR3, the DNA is TGCGCCAGCAGCCGCCCGGACTTCTCGAGCTCCTACAATGAGCAGTTCTTC. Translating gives CASSRPDFSSSYNEQFF.